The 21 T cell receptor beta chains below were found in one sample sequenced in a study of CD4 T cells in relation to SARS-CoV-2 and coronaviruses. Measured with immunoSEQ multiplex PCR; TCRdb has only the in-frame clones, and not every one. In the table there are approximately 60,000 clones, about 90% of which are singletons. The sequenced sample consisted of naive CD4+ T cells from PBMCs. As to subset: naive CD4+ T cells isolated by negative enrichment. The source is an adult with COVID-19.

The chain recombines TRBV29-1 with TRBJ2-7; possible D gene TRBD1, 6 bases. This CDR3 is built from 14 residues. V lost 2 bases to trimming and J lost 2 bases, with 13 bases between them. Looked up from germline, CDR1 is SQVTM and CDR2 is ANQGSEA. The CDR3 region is CSVELVQGAYEQYF. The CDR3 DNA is TGCAGCGTTGAATTGGTACAGGGCGCCTACGAGCAGTACTTC.

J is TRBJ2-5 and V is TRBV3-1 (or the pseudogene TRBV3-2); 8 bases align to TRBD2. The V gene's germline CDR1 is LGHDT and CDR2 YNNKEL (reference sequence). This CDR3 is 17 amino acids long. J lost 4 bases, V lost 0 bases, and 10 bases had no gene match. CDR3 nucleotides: TGTGCCAGCAGCCAAGATACAAGGGGACTAGGAGGAGAGACCCAGTACTTC. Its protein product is CASSQDTRGLGGETQYF.

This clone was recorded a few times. CDR3 loop: CASSRPLGNQPQHF. As DNA, the CDR3 is TGTGCCAGTAGCCGGCCGCTTGGCAATCAGCCCCAGCATTTT. The chain has TRBV19 and TRBJ1-5; D unresolved. The CDR3 is 14 residues long. The V end lost 6 bases, the J end lost 2 bases, and 11 bases lay between the germline ends. In germline, CDR1 is LNHDA, CDR2 SQIVND (reference sequence).

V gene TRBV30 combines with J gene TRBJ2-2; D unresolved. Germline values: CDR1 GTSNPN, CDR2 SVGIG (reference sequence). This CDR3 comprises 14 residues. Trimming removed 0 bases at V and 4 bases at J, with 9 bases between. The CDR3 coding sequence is TGTGCCTGGAGTGTAATCACGTTCACCGGGGAGCTGTTTTTT. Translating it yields CAWSVITFTGELFF.

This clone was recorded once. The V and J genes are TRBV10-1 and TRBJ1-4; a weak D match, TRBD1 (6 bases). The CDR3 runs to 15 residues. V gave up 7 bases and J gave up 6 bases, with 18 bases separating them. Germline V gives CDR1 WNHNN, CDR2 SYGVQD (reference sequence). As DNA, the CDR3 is TGCGCCAGCAATGGTGGGGGGGGGCTTCATGAAAAACTGTTTTTT. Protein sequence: CASNGGGGLHEKLFF.

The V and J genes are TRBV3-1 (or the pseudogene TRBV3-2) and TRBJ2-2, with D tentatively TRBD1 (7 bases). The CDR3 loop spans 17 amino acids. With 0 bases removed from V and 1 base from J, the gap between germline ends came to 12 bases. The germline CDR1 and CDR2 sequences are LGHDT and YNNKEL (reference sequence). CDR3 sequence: CASSQEGRGVNTGELFF. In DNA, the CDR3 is TGTGCCAGCAGCCAAGAGGGCAGGGGGGTGAACACCGGGGAGCTGTTTTTT.

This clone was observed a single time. This CDR3 reads CAITGSSKSGELFF. DNA of the CDR3: TGTGCCATCACAGGTTCTAGCAAGTCCGGGGAGCTGTTTTTT. This chain links TRBV10-3 with TRBJ2-2, with D perhaps matching TRBD2 (5 bases). In germline, CDR1 is ENHRY, CDR2 SYGVKD. The V end lost 7 bases, the J end lost 6 bases, and 15 bases lay between the germline ends. The CDR3 length is 14 residues.

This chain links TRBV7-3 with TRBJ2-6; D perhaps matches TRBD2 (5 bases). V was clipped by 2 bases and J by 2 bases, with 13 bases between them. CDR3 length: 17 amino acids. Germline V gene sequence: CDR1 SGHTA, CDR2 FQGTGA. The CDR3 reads CASSLEGAVAGANVLTF. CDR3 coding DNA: TGTGCCAGCAGCTTAGAGGGTGCAGTAGCTGGGGCCAACGTCCTGACTTTC. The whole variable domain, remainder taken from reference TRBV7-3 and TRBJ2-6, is GAGVSQTPSNKVTEKGKYVELRCDPISGHTALYWYRQSLGQGPEFLIYFQGTGAADDSGLPNDRFFAVRPEGSVSTLKIQRTERGDSAVYLCASSLEGAVAGANVLTFGAGSRLTVL.

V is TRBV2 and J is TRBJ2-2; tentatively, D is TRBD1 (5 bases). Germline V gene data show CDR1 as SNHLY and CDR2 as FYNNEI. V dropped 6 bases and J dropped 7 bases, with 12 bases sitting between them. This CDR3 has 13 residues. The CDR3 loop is CASSRSGFGELFF. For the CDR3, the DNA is TGTGCCAGCAGCCGATCAGGGTTCGGGGAGCTGTTTTTT.

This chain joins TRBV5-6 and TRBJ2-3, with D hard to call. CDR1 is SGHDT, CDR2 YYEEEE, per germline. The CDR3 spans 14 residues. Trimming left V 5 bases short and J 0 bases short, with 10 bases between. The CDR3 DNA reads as TGTGCCAGCAGTACTATAGAGAGCACAGATACGCAGTATTTT. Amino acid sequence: CASSTIESTDTQYF.

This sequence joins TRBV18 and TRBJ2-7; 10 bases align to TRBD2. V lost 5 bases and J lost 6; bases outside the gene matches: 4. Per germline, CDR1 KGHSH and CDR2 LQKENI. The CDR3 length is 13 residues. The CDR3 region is CASSGLAGVEQYF. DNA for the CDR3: TGTGCCAGCTCAGGTCTAGCGGGAGTCGAGCAGTACTTC.

The CDR3: CASSGAGTRDYEQYF. The CDR3 coding sequence is TGTGCCAGCAGCGGAGCCGGGACTAGAGACTACGAGCAGTACTTC. This sequence joins TRBV9 and TRBJ2-7; TRBD2 matches at 8 bases. CDR3 size: 15 residues. Trimming at V came to 3 bases and at J to 3 bases, leaving 8 bases not matched to a gene. CDR1 is SGDLS and CDR2 is YYNGEE in the germline V gene.

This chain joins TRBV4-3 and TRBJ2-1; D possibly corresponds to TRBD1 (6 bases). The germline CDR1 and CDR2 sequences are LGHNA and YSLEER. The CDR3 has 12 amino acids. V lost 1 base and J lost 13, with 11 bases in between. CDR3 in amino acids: CASSQGRGGQFF. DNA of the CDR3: TGCGCCAGCAGCCAAGGCAGGGGTGGACAGTTCTTC.

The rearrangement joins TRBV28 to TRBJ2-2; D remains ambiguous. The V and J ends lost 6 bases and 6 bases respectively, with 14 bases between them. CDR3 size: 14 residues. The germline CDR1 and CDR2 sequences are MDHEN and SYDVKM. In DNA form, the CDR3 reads TGTGCCAGCAGGTTCGAACTCACACCCGGGGAGCTGTTTTTT. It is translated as CASRFELTPGELFF.

The CDR3 region is CASSQGENIQYF. In nucleotides, the CDR3 is TGTGCCAGCAGCCAGGGGGAGAACATTCAGTACTTC. V gene TRBV2 combines with J gene TRBJ2-4; TRBD1 matches at 7 bases. From germline, CDR1 is SNHLY and CDR2 FYNNEI. The V gene end was trimmed by 6 bases and the J gene end by 7 bases; junction bases not matched to a gene: 3. The CDR3 has 12 amino acids.

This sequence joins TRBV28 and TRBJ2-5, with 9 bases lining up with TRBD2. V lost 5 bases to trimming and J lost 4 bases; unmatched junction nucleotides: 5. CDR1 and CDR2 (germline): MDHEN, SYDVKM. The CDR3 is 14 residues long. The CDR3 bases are TGTGCCAGCAGTGGGGCAGCGGGAGGAGAGACCCAGTACTTC. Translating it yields CASSGAAGGETQYF.

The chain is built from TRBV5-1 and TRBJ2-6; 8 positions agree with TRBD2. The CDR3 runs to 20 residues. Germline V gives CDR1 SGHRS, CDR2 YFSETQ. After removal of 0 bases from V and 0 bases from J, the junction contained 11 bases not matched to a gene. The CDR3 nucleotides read TGCGCCAGCAGCTTGGATCCAGCGGGAGTTCTCAGCTCTGGGGCCAACGTCCTGACTTTC. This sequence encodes CASSLDPAGVLSSGANVLTF.

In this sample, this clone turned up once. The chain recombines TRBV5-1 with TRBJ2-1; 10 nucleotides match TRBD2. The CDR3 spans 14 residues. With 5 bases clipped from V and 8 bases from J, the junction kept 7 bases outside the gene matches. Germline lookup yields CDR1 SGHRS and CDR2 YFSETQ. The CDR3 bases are TGCGCCAGCAGAGTGAGCGGGAGGGCAGATGAGCAGTTCTTC. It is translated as CASRVSGRADEQFF. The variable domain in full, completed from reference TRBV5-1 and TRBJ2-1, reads KAGVTQTPRYLIKTRGQQVTLSCSPISGHRSVSWYQQTPGQGLQFLFEYFSETQRNKGNFPGRFSGRQFSNSRSEMNVSTLELGDSALYLCASRVSGRADEQFFGPGTRLTVL.

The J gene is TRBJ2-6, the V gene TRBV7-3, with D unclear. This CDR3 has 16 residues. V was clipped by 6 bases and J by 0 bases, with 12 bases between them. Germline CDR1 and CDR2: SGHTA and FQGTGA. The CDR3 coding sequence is TGTGCCAGCAGTTATGACACCTTCTCTGGGGCCAACGTCCTGACTTTC. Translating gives CASSYDTFSGANVLTF.

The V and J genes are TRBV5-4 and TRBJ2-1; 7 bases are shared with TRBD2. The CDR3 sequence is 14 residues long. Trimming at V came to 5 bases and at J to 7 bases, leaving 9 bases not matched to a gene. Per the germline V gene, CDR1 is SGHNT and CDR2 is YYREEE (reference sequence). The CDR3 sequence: CASRKSGLTNEQFF. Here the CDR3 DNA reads TGTGCCAGCAGAAAATCGGGACTAACAAATGAGCAGTTCTTC.

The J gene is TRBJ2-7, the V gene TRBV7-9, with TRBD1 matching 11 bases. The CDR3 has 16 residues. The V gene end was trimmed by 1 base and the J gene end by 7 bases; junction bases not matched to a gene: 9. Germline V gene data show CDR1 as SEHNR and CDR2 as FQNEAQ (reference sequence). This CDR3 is CASSLGPGTGGNEQYF. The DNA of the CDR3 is TGTGCCAGCAGCTTAGGACCCGGGACAGGGGGTAATGAGCAGTACTTC. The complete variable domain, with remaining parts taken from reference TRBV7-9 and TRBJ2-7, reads DTGVSQNPRHKITKRGQNVTFRCDPISEHNRLYWYRQTLGQGPEFLTYFQNEAQLEKSRLLSDRFSAERPKGSFSTLEIQRTEQGDSAMYLCASSLGPGTGGNEQYFGPGTRLTVT.